These T cell receptor beta chains were read from a single sample in a study of neurological immune-mediated disorders. TCRdb reanalysed the 5' RACE reads using MiXCR and keeps one entry per CDR3 protein. The sample carries 25,000 to 30,000 distinct CDR3 sequences, about 16% recorded once. The sample taken for sequencing was CD4+ T cells from blood. These receptors originate from a female donor with HTLV-1-associated myelopathy (HAM/TSP). Each CDR3 is given without its conserved first and last residue. A D gene is named only where the DNA matches it firmly.

J gene,D gene,V gene,CDR3 protein
TRBJ2-3,-,TRBV20-1,SANSWRKGTDTQY
TRBJ2-3,TRBD1,TRBV5-4,ASSLRKIGTGSTDTQY
TRBJ2-5,TRBD2,TRBV30,AWSVKAGGPLETQY
TRBJ1-5,-,TRBV28,ASITGRGTDQPQH
TRBJ2-5,-,TRBV6-4,ALEGETQY
TRBJ1-4,-,TRBV6-5,ASRRNNEKLF
TRBJ2-3,-,TRBV7-2,ASSLGAGRDTQY
TRBJ2-1,TRBD1,TRBV10-3,AINETGTYNEQF
TRBJ1-6,TRBD1,TRBV5-1,ASSSTGGNSPLH
TRBJ1-1,TRBD1,TRBV18,ASSPLTGKTEAF
TRBJ1-6,-,TRBV5-1,ASSWSRAGRNSPLH
TRBJ1-1,TRBD1,TRBV10-3,AISDQGALNTEAF
TRBJ2-3,TRBD2,TRBV5-1,ASSLLAGDDTQY
TRBJ1-2,TRBD1,TRBV20-1,SARPGQLTVGYT
TRBJ1-1,TRBD1,TRBV27,ASSLSIESLQGAGEAF
TRBJ2-7,-,TRBV4-3,ASSQEAEGFYEQY
TRBJ1-1,-,TRBV4-1,ASSHRLLGDTEAF
TRBJ2-2,-,TRBV28,ASRTQGWDAGELF
TRBJ2-3,TRBD1,TRBV15,ATSRDWDSIYTQY
TRBJ2-3,-,TRBV28,ASSWEGTDTQY
TRBJ2-5,-,TRBV6-5,ASSYSTSGRETQY
TRBJ1-1,TRBD1,TRBV28,ASSPTLGTGEIEAF
TRBJ2-5,-,TRBV5-1,ASSLTTGTAQETQY
TRBJ1-4,-,TRBV20-1,SARDPRRRGDEKLF